The 4 T cell receptor beta chains below all came from one sample that was sequenced in a study of blood T cell repertoires in COVID-19. Method: immunoSEQ multiplex PCR; TCRdb's copy keeps in-frame clones and lacks some. Among 100,000 to 130,000 clones listed, 88% were seen once. The specimen sequenced was peripheral blood. These receptors all come from a human donor in a cohort sampled during active COVID-19.

The V and J genes are TRBV21-1 and TRBJ1-1; the table's D call, TRBD1, was not checked against the DNA. TRBV21-1 is assigned pseudogene status. The CDR3 contains 16 residues. CDR3 bases: TGTGCCAGCAGCAAAGGGGCACATACTCTGGACACTGAAGCTTTCTTT. It codes for CASSKGAHTLDTEAFF.

The chain has TRBV11-2 and TRBJ2-3, with a possible D match to TRBD2 (7 bases). From germline, CDR1 is SGHAT and CDR2 FQNNGV. V lost 4 bases and J lost 5, with 16 bases in between. The CDR3 sequence is 15 residues long. The CDR3, as DNA: TGTGCCAGCAGCTCGGGGGGCGGACATGAAGATACGCAGTATTTT. This gives the protein CASSSGGGHEDTQYF.

This chain connects TRBV25-1 to TRBJ2-5; D is ambiguous. Trimming removed 1 base from V and 2 bases from J, with 11 bases in between. The CDR3 has 15 residues. Germline CDR1 is MGHDK and CDR2 is SYGVNS. The CDR3 is CASSELSGKQETQYF. The DNA for the CDR3 is TGTGCCAGCAGTGAATTATCGGGTAAACAAGAGACCCAGTACTTC.

This chain connects TRBV7-9 to TRBJ2-5; TRBD2 agrees at 10 bases. This CDR3 has 13 residues. V was clipped by 8 bases and J by 1 base; unmatched bases: 1. Germline CDR1 is SEHNR and CDR2 is FQNEAQ (reference sequence). The CDR3 is CASRTSGQETQYF. CDR3 nucleotide sequence: TGTGCCAGCCGGACTAGCGGCCAAGAGACCCAGTACTTC.